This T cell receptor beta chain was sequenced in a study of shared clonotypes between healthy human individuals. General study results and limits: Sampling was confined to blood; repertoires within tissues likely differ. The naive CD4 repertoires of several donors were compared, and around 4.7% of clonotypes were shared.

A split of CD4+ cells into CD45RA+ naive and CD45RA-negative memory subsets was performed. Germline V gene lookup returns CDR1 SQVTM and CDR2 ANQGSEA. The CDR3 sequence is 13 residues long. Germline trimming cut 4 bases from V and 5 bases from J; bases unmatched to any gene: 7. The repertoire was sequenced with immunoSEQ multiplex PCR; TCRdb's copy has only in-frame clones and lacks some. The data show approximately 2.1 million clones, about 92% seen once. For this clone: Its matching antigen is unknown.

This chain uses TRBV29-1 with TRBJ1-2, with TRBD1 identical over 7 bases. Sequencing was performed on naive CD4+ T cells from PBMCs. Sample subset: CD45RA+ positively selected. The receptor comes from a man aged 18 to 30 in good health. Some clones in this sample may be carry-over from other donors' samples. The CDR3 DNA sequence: TGCAGCGTTGTTGAGGGGGCGACGTATGGCTACACCTTC. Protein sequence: CSVVEGATYGYTF.